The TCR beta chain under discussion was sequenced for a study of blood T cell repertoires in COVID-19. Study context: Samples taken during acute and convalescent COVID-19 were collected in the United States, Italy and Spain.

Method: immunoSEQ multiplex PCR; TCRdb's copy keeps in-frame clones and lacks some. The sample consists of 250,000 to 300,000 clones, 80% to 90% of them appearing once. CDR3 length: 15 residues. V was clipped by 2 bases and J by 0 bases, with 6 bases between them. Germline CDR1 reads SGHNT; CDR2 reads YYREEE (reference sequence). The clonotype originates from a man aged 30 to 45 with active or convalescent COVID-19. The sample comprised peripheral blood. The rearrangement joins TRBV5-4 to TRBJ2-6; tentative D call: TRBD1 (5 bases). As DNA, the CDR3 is TGTGCCAGCAGCTTCAGGGCCTCTGGGGCCAACGTCCTGACTTTC. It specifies CASSFRASGANVLTF.